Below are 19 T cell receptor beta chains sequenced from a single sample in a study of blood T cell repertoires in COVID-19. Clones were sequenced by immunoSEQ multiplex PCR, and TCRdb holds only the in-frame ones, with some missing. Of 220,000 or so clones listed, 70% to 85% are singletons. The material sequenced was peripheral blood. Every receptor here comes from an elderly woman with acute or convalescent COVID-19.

CDR3: CASRAGTGYGYTF. The CDR3 DNA sequence: TGTGCCAGCAGAGCTGGGACAGGGTATGGCTACACCTTC. This chain joins TRBV28 and TRBJ1-2; 9 bases map to TRBD1. CDR1 and CDR2 (germline): MDHEN, SYDVKM. The CDR3 is 13 residues long. With V trimmed by 6 bases and J by 5 bases, 4 bases remained unmatched.

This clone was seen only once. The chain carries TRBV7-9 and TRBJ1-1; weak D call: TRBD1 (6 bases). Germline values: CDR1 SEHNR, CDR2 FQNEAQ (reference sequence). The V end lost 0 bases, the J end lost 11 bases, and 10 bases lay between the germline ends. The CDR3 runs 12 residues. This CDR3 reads CASSLAQGRAFF. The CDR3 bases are TGTGCCAGCAGCTTAGCACAGGGTCGGGCTTTCTTT.

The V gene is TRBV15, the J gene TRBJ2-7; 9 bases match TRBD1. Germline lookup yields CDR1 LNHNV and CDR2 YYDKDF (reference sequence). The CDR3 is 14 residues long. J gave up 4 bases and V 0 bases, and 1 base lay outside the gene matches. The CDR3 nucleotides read TGTGCCACCAGCAGAGAAGGACAGGGGTACGAGCAGTACTTC. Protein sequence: CATSREGQGYEQYF.

The CDR3 nucleotides are TGTGCCAGCAGCTTAGTCCCTCTCTCCTACAATGAGCAGTTCTTC. Its translation: CASSLVPLSYNEQFF. The chain employs TRBV11-2 and TRBJ2-1; D remains ambiguous. The CDR3 runs 15 residues. Germline V gives CDR1 SGHAT, CDR2 FQNNGV. V was trimmed by 1 base and J by 0 bases, leaving 7 bases between them.

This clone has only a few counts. CDR3 bases: TGTGCCAGCAGCTCCACGACTAGCAGCCTCGAGCAGTACTTC. The encoded protein is CASSSTTSSLEQYF. This chain uses TRBV7-8 with TRBJ2-7; the match to TRBD2 covers 7 bases. CDR1 is SGHVS and CDR2 is FQNEAQ in the germline V gene. The length of the CDR3 is 14 residues. V lost 4 bases, J lost 6 bases, and 9 bases stayed unmatched.

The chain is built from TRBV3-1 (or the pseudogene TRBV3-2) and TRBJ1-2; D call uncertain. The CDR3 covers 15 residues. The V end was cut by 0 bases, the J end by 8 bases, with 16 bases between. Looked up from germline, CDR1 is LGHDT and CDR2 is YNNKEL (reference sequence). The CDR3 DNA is TGTGCCAGCAGCCAAGATCAACATCTTTTGGAGGGCTACACCTTC. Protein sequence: CASSQDQHLLEGYTF.

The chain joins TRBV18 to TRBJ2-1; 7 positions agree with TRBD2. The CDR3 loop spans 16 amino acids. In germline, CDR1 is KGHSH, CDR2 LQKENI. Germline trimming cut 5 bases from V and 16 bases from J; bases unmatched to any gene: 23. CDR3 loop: CASSSVLAGPAGSFFF. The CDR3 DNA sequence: TGTGCCAGCTCATCCGTATTAGCGGGCCCGGCGGGGAGCTTTTTCTTC.

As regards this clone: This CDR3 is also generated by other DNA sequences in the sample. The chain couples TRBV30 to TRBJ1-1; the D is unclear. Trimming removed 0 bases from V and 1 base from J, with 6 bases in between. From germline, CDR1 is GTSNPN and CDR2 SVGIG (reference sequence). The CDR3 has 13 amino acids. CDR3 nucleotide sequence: TGTGCCTGGAGTGTAGGGAGGAACACTGAAGCTTTCTTT. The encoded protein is CAWSVGRNTEAFF.

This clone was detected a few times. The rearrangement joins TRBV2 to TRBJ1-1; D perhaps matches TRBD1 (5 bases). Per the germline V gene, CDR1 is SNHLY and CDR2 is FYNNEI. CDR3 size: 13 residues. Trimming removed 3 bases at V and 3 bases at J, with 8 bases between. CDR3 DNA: TGTGCCAGCAGTGAGCGGGGACACACTGAAGCTTTCTTT. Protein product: CASSERGHTEAFF.

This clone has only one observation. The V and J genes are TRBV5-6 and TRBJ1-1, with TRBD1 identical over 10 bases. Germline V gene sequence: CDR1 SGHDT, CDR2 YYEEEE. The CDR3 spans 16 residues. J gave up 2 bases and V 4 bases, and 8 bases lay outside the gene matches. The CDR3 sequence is CASSEDRGNDNTEAFF. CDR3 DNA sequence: TGTGCCAGCAGCGAGGACAGGGGGAATGATAACACTGAAGCTTTCTTT.

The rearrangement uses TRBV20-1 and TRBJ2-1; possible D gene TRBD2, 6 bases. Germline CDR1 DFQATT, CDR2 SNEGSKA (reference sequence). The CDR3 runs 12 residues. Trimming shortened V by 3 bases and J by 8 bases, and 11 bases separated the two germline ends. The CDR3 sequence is CSASVGRYEQFF. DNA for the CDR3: TGCAGTGCTAGTGTTGGGAGGTATGAGCAGTTCTTC.

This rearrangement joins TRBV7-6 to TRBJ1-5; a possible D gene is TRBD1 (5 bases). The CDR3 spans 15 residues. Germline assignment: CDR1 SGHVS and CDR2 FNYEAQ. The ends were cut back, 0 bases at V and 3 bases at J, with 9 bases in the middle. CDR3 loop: CASSLAQGPNQPQHF. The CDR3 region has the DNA TGTGCCAGCAGCTTAGCGCAGGGCCCCAATCAGCCCCAGCATTTT.

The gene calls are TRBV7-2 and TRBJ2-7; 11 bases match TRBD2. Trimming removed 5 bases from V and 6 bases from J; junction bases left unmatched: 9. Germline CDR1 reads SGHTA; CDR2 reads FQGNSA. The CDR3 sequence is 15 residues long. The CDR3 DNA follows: TGTGCCAGCAGCACTAGCGGGAGTATGGTTTTCGAGCAGTACTTC. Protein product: CASSTSGSMVFEQYF.

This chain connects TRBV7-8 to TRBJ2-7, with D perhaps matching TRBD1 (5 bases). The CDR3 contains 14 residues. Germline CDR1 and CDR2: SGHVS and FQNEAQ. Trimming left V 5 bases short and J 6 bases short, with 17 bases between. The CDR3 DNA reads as TGTGCCAGCAGCCGAGAGTCGGCAGGGCGCGAGCAGTACTTC. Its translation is CASSRESAGREQYF.

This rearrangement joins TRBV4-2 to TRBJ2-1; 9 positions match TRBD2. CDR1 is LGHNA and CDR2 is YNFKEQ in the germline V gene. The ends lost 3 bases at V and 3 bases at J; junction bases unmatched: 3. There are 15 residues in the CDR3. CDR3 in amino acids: CASSQTTSGYNEQFF. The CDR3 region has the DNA TGTGCCAGCAGCCAGACGACTAGCGGCTACAATGAGCAGTTCTTC.

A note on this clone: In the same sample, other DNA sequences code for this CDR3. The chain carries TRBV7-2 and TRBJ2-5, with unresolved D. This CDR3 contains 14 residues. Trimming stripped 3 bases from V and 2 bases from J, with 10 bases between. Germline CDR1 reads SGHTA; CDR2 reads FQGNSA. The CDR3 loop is CASSLASAQETQYF. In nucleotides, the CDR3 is TGTGCCAGCAGCTTGGCCAGCGCTCAAGAGACCCAGTACTTC.

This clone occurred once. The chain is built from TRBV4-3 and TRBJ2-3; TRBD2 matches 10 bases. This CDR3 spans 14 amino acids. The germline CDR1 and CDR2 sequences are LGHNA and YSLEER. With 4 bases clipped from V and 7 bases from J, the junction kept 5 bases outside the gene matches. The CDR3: CASSPSGSGYTQYF. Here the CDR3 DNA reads TGCGCCAGCAGCCCTAGCGGGAGTGGGTATACGCAGTATTTT.

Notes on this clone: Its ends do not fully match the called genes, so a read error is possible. As DNA, the CDR3 is TGTGCCAGCAGTCGGAGACCTTTCGGAGTGAGTGGTTTT. Its protein is CASSRRPFGVSGF. The gene calls are TRBV11-2 and TRBJ1-1; D is ambiguous. Germline lookup yields CDR1 SGHAT and CDR2 FQNNGV. The CDR3 totals 13 residues. Filled out from reference TRBV11-2 and TRBJ1-1, the complete variable domain reads EAGVAQSPRYKIIEKRQSVAFWCNPISGHATLYWYQQILGQGPKLLIQFQNNGVVDDSQLPKDRFSAERLKGVDSTLKIQPAKLEDSAVYLCASSRRPFGVSGFGQGTRLTVV.

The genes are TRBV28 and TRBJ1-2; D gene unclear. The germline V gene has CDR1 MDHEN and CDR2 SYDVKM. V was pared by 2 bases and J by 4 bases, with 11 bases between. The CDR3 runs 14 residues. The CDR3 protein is CASSLQRGTYGYTF. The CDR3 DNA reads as TGTGCCAGCAGTTTACAGCGGGGTACCTATGGCTACACCTTC.